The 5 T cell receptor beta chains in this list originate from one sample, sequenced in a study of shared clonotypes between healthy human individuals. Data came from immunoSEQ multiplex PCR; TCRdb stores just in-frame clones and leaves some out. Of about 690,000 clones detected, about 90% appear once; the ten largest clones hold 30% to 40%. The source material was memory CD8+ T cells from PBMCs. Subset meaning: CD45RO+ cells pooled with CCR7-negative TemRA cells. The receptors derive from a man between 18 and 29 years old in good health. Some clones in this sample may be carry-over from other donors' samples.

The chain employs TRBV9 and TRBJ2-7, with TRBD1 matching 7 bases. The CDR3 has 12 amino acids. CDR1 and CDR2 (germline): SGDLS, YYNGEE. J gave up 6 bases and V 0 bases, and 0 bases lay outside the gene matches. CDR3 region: CASSVGTGEQYF. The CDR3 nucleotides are TGTGCCAGCAGCGTAGGGACAGGCGAGCAGTACTTC.

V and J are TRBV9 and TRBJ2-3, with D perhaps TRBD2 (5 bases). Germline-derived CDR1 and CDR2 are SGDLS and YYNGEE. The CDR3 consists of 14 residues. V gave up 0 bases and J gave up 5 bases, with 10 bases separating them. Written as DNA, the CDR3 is TGTGCCAGCAGCGTAGAGCTAGCCCAAGATACGCAGTATTTT. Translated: CASSVELAQDTQYF.

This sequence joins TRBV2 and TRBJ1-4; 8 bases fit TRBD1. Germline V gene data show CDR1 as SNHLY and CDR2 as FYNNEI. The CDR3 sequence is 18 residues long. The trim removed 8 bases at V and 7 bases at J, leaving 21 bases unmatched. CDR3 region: CASFEKMTGAYRGEKLFF. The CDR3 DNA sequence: TGTGCCAGCTTTGAAAAAATGACAGGGGCTTATCGAGGTGAAAAACTGTTTTTT.

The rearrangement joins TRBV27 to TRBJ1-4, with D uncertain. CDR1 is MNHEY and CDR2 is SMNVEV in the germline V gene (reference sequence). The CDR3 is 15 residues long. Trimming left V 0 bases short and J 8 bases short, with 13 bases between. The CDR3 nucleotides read TGTGCCAGCAGTTTATCCCAAACACTAGGGGAAAAACTGTTTTTT. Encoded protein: CASSLSQTLGEKLFF.

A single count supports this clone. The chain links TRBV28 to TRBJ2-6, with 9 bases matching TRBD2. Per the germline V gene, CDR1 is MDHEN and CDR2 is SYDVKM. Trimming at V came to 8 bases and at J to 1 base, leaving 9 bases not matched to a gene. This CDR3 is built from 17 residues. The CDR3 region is CASSIAGVVSGANVLTF. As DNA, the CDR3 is TGTGCCAGCTCAATAGCGGGAGTAGTATCTGGGGCCAACGTCCTGACTTTC.